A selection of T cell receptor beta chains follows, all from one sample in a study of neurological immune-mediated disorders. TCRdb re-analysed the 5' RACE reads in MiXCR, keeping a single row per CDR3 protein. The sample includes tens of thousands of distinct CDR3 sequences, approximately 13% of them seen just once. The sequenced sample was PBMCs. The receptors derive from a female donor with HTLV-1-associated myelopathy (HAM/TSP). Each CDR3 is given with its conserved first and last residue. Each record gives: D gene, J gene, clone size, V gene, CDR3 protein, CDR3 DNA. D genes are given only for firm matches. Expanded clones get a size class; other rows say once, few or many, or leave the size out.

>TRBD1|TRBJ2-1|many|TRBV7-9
CASDETGAYNEQFF
TGTGCCAGCGATGAGACAGGGGCGTACAATGAGCAGTTCTTC
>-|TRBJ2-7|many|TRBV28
CASRGPEGDAPIQYF
TGTGCCAGCAGGGGCCCCGAGGGCGACGCTCCTATCCAGTACTTC
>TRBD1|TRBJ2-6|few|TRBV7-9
CASSTWTGASSGANVLTF
TGTGCCAGCAGCACCTGGACAGGCGCGAGCTCTGGGGCCAACGTCCTGACTTTC
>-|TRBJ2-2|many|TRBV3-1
CASSIFWGARTGELFF
TGTGCCAGCAGCATCTTTTGGGGGGCGCGGACCGGGGAGCTGTTTTTT
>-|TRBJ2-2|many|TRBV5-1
CASSRTGDLNTGELFF
TGCGCCAGCAGTCGCACAGGAGACTTGAACACCGGGGAGCTGTTTTTT
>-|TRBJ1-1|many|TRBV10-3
CAMRQGVDTEAFF
TGTGCCATGCGCCAGGGAGTCGACACTGAAGCTTTCTTT
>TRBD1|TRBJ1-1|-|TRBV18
CASSPLGQGTEAFF
TGTGCCAGCTCACCGTTGGGACAGGGGACTGAAGCTTTCTTT
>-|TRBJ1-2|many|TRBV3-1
CASRGALQANYGYTF
TGTGCCAGCAGGGGGGCGCTTCAAGCTAACTATGGCTACACCTTC
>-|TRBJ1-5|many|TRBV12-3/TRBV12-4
CASSLASNQPQHF
TGCGCCAGCAGCTTGGCATCGAATCAGCCCCAGCATTTT
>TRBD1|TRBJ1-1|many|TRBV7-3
CASRSGQPHSEAFF
TGTGCCAGCAGATCGGGACAGCCGCACAGTGAAGCTTTCTTT
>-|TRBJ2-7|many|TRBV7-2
CASSLGRISYEQYF
TGTGCCAGCAGCTTAGGGCGTATCTCCTACGAGCAGTACTTC
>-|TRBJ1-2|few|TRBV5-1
CASRLNRGGYTF
TGCGCCAGCAGACTCAATCGAGGTGGCTACACCTTC
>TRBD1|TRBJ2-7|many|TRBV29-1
CSVTGQGINEQYF
TGCAGCGTCACGGGACAGGGGATCAACGAGCAGTACTTC
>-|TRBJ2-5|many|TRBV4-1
CASSQDPGEGQETQYF
TGCGCCAGCAGCCAAGACCCAGGGGAAGGGCAAGAGACCCAGTACTTC
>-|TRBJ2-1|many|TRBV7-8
CASSLSGSYNEQFF
TGTGCCAGCAGCTTATCCGGCTCCTACAATGAGCAGTTCTTC
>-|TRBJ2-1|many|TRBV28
CASSPNRGLTYNEQFF
TGTGCCAGCAGTCCCAACAGGGGACTGACCTACAATGAGCAGTTCTTC
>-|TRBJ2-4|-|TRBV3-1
CASSHGASAKNIQYF
TGTGCCAGCAGCCACGGGGCCTCGGCCAAAAACATTCAGTACTTC
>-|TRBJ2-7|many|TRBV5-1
CASSLGTLLSEQYF
TGCGCCAGCAGCTTGGGCACTCTGTTAAGCGAGCAGTACTTC
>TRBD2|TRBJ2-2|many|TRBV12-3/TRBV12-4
CASSLGGTGELFF
TGTGCCAGCAGTTTGGGGGGGACCGGGGAGCTGTTTTTT
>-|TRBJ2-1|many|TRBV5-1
CASSLTGNYNEQFF
TGCGCCAGCAGCTTGACGGGTAACTACAATGAGCAGTTCTTC
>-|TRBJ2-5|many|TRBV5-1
CASSLQGQETQYF
TGCGCCAGCAGCTTACAGGGCCAAGAGACCCAGTACTTC
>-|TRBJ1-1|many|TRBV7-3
CASSANQGTEAFF
TGTGCCAGCAGCGCCAACCAGGGCACTGAAGCTTTCTTT